This entry lists 16 T cell receptor beta chains sequenced from one sample in a study of blood T cell repertoires in COVID-19. This table comes from immunoSEQ multiplex PCR, and its TCRdb copy is limited to in-frame clones, with some not included. The sample shows about 72,000 clones, around 93% of them seen only once. The sequenced sample was peripheral blood. These receptors were obtained from a woman aged 55-69 years with active COVID-19.

Comments on this clone: Its ends do not fully match the called genes, so a read error is possible. The chain recombines TRBV2 with TRBJ2-7; a possible D gene is TRBD2 (5 bases). Germline CDR1 and CDR2: SNHLY and FYNNEI. This CDR3 has 13 residues. CDR3 sequence (DNA): TGTGCCAGCAGCATAGGGAGCTCCCACGAGCAGTACTTC. Its protein product is CASSIGSSHEQYF. Complete variable domain (other parts from reference TRBV2 and TRBJ2-7): EPEVTQTPSHQVTQMGQEVILRCVPISNHLYFYWYRQILGQKVEFLVSFYNNEISEKSEIFDDQFSVERPDGSNFTLKIRSTKLEDSAMYFCASSIGSSHEQYFGPGTRLTVT.

Only one count was recorded for this clone. The V and J genes are TRBV30 and TRBJ1-3, with TRBD1 matching 12 bases. This CDR3 region has 14 residues. V lost 4 bases, J lost 8 bases, and 6 bases stayed unmatched. Germline loops: CDR1 GTSNPN, CDR2 SVGIG (reference sequence). CDR3 protein: CAWKGGQGAYTIYF. The CDR3 coding sequence is TGTGCCTGGAAAGGGGGACAGGGGGCCTACACCATATATTTT.

The V call is TRBV28, the J call TRBJ1-6; 7 positions agree with TRBD1. The CDR3 is 15 residues long. V dropped 2 bases and J dropped 10; count of bases not matched to a gene: 8. CDR1 is MDHEN, CDR2 SYDVKM, per germline. As DNA, the CDR3 is TGTGCCAGCAGTTTACCCGACAGGGCTGGATCACCCCTCCACTTT. Translation: CASSLPDRAGSPLHF.

The chain is built from TRBV7-9 and TRBJ2-1; 8 bases are shared with TRBD2. Germline loops: CDR1 SEHNR, CDR2 FQNEAQ (reference sequence). The CDR3 contains 14 residues. Trimming took 2 bases from V and 15 from J; bases not matched to a gene: 12. CDR3 sequence reads: CASSLIPGTRTPFF. Written as DNA, the CDR3 is TGTGCCAGCAGCTTAATTCCCGGGACTAGAACCCCGTTCTTC.

The chain joins TRBV6-1 to TRBJ2-3, with D tentatively TRBD1 (6 bases). The CDR3 loop spans 15 amino acids. The germline gives CDR1 MNHNS, CDR2 SASEGT. Trimming left V 1 base short and J 4 bases short, with 12 bases between. In DNA form, the CDR3 reads TGTGCCAGCAGTGAAGGTTGGGGGCTGGCAGATACGCAGTATTTT. It is translated as CASSEGWGLADTQYF.

J is TRBJ2-3 and V is TRBV18; a possible D gene is TRBD2 (5 bases). There are 14 residues in the CDR3. CDR1 is KGHSH and CDR2 is LQKENI in the germline V gene. Trimming took 4 bases from V and 6 from J, leaving 14 bases between them. In DNA, the CDR3 is TGTGCCAGCTCACGGGTGGGGAGCGGTGATACGCAGTATTTT. Its protein product is CASSRVGSGDTQYF.

The chain combines TRBV28 with TRBJ2-7; 16 nucleotides line up with TRBD2. Germline V gene data show CDR1 as MDHEN and CDR2 as SYDVKM. V lost 6 bases, J lost 12 bases, and 8 bases stayed unmatched. This CDR3 is 14 amino acids long. CDR3 sequence reads: CASSHGTSGRAPYF. CDR3 DNA sequence: TGTGCCAGCAGCCACGGGACTAGCGGGAGGGCCCCGTACTTC.

This clone was found once. Here the CDR3 DNA reads TGTGCCAGCAGTTTCGGACAGGGAGATACGCAGTATTTT. Amino acids: CASSFGQGDTQYF. The chain recombines TRBV12-3 or TRBV12-4 with TRBJ2-3; 8 positions agree with TRBD1. With 3 bases clipped from V and 5 bases from J, the junction kept 1 base outside the gene matches. The CDR3 loop spans 13 amino acids.

The CDR3 here is CASSQYGQRHEQFF. The CDR3 nucleotides are TGCGCCAGCAGCCAATACGGCCAGCGCCATGAGCAGTTCTTC. The V gene is TRBV4-1, the J gene TRBJ2-1; D uncertain. The V end was cut by 2 bases, the J end by 8 bases, with 13 bases between. The CDR3 contains 14 residues. Germline CDR1 and CDR2: MGHRA and YSYEKL.

The rearrangement uses TRBV19 and TRBJ2-5; tentative D call: TRBD1 (5 bases). The CDR3 has 15 amino acids. The germline CDR1 and CDR2 sequences are LNHDA and SQIVND (reference sequence). V was cut by 6 bases and J by 1 base, with 15 bases left in between. The CDR3 coding sequence is TGTGCCAGTAGAGGAGCCAGGGCCCCCCAAGAGACCCAGTACTTC. As protein: CASRGARAPQETQYF.

This rearrangement joins TRBV6-5 to TRBJ1-2; TRBD1 is a possible D gene (5 bases). The CDR3 is 12 amino acids. V shed 4 bases and J shed 4 bases, with 7 bases lying between them. Germline V gene sequence: CDR1 MNHEY, CDR2 SVGAGI. The CDR3 sequence: CASSWQGYGYTF. The CDR3 nucleotides are TGTGCCAGCAGTTGGCAGGGCTATGGCTACACCTTC.

This sequence joins TRBV7-8 and TRBJ1-1, with 7 bases lining up with TRBD1. With 5 bases clipped from V and 10 bases from J, the junction kept 4 bases outside the gene matches. Germline lookup yields CDR1 SGHVS and CDR2 FQNEAQ. This CDR3 contains 11 residues. CDR3 protein: CASSEGAGAFF. The CDR3 DNA is TGTGCCAGCAGCGAGGGGGCAGGAGCTTTCTTT. The whole variable domain, filled in from reference TRBV7-8 and TRBJ1-1, reads GAGVSQSPRYKVAKRGQDVALRCDPISGHVSLFWYQQALGQGPEFLTYFQNEAQLDKSGLPSDRFFAERPEGSVSTLKIQRTQQEDSAVYLCASSEGAGAFFGQGTRLTVV.

The chain couples TRBV11-2 to TRBJ2-7; 8 bases match TRBD1. Germline V CDR1 and CDR2: SGHAT, FQNNGV. This CDR3 region has 15 residues. V trimming: 2 bases; J trimming: 4 bases; junction bases outside the gene matches: 7. CDR3 loop: CASSLSRDRLYEQYF. DNA of the CDR3: TGTGCCAGCAGCTTATCAAGGGACAGGCTATACGAGCAGTACTTC.

V usage is TRBV5-1 and J usage is TRBJ2-2; 8 nucleotides line up with TRBD2. CDR1 and CDR2 (germline): SGHRS, YFSETQ. The CDR3 loop spans 14 amino acids. The V gene end was trimmed by 5 bases and the J gene end by 6 bases; junction bases not matched to a gene: 6. The CDR3 bases are TGCGCCAGCAGGTCAGCGGGAGTGGCCGGGGAGCTGTTTTTT. It yields the protein CASRSAGVAGELFF. Complete variable domain (other parts from reference TRBV5-1 and TRBJ2-2): KAGVTQTPRYLIKTRGQQVTLSCSPISGHRSVSWYQQTPGQGLQFLFEYFSETQRNKGNFPGRFSGRQFSNSRSEMNVSTLELGDSALYLCASRSAGVAGELFFGEGSRLTVL.

The chain couples TRBV2 to TRBJ1-5; 11 bases match TRBD1. With V trimmed by 8 bases and J by 6 bases, 0 bases remained unmatched. The CDR3 extends over 12 amino acids. Germline CDR1 SNHLY, CDR2 FYNNEI. CDR3 DNA: TGTGCCAGCGGGACAGGGGGTCAGCCCCAGCATTTT. Protein product: CASGTGGQPQHF.

V gene TRBV19 combines with J gene TRBJ2-7; weak D call: TRBD1 (6 bases). The germline gives CDR1 LNHDA, CDR2 SQIVND (reference sequence). Deletions cut 5 bases from V and 1 base from J, with 9 bases between. The CDR3 has 13 residues. CDR3: CASSAGASYEQYF. The DNA of the CDR3 is TGTGCCAGTAGTGCAGGGGCGTCCTACGAGCAGTACTTC.